The clone carrying this T cell receptor (beta chain) has ten or more counts. Its antigen is as yet unknown. Investigators reverse transcribed all isolated RNA, so they sequenced expressed TCRB transcripts. The protocol was immunoSEQ multiplex PCR, while the TCRdb copy is restricted to in-frame clones and leaves out a portion. The sample has a few hundred thousand clones, 9.5% to 10% seen once. This CDR3 comprises 16 residues. V lost 6 bases to trimming and J lost 2 bases; unmatched junction nucleotides: 4. Germline-derived CDR1 and CDR2 are MNHNY and SVGAGI (reference sequence). The collection from each donor was one heparinised blood draw averaging roughly 110 mL. The sample comes from a study of beta chain features in type 1 diabetes. Study summary: The study found patients and healthy donors alike in age, gender and cell yields.

General observations from the study: Cells with high TCR expression could be over-represented by cDNA sequencing. When Type 1 diabetes patients were examined, their TCRB CDR3s proved moderately but significantly shorter in all four CD4+ subsets.

The TCR comes from a man aged 25 to 45 with type 1 diabetes. V gene TRBV6-6 combines with J gene TRBJ2-5; TRBD2 matches at 15 bases. Sequencing was carried out using central memory CD4+ T cells from blood. Written as DNA, the CDR3 is TGTGCCAGCAGAGCAGGACTAGCGGGAGGGCAAGAGACCCAGTACTTC. Residues: CASRAGLAGGQETQYF.